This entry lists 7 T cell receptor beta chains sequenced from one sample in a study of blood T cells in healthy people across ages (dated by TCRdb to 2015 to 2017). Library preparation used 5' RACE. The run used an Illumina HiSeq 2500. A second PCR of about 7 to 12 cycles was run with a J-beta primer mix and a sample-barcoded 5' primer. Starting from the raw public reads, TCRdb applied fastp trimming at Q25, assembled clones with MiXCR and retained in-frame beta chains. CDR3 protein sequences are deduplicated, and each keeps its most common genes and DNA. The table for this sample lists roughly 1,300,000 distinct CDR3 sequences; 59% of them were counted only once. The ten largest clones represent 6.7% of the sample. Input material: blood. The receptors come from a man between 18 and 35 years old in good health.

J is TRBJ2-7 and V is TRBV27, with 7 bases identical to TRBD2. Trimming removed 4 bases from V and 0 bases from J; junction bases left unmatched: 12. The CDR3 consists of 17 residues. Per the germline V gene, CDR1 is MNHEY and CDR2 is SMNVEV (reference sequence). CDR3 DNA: TGTGCCAGCAGTTCCGGGACGAGCGGGACCTTCTCCTACGAGCAGTACTTC. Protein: CASSSGTSGTFSYEQYF.

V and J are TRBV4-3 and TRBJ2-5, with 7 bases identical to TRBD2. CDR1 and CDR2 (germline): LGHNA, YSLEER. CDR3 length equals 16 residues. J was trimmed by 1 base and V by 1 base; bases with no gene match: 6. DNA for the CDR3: TGCGCCAGCAGCCAAGTTGGGGGGGGACCCCAAGAGACCCAGTACTTC. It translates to CASSQVGGGPQETQYF.

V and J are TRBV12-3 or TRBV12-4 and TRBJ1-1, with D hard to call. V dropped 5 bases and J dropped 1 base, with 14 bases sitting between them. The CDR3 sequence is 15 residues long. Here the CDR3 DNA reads TGTGCCAGCAGTACTCATGGAGGCGGGAACACTGAAGCTTTCTTT. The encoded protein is CASSTHGGGNTEAFF.

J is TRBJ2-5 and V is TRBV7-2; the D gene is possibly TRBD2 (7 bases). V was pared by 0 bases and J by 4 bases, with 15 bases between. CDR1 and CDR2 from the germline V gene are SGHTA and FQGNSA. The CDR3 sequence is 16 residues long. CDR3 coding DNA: TGTGCCAGCAGCTTAGCAGGGGGAGGGGGAGTAGAGACCCAGTACTTC. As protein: CASSLAGGGGVETQYF.

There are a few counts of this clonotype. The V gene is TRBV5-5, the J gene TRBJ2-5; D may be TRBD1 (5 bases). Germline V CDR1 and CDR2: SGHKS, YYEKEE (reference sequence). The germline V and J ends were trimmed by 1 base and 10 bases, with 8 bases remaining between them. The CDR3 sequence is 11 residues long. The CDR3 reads CASSLSRVQYF. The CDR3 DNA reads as TGTGCCAGCAGCTTGTCCAGGGTCCAGTACTTC.

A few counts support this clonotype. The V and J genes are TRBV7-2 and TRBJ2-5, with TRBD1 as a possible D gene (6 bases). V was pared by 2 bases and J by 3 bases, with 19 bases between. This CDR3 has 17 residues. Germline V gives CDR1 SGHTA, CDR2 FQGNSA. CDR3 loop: CASSLWDQTGRKETQYF. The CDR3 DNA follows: TGTGCCAGCAGCTTATGGGACCAGACAGGAAGAAAAGAGACCCAGTACTTC.

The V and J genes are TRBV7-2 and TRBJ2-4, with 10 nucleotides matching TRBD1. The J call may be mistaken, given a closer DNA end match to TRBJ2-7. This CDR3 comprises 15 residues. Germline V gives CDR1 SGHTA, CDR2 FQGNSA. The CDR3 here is CASSLNRDRGYEQYF. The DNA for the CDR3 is TGTGCCAGCAGCTTAAATCGGGACAGGGGCTACGAGCAGTACTTC.